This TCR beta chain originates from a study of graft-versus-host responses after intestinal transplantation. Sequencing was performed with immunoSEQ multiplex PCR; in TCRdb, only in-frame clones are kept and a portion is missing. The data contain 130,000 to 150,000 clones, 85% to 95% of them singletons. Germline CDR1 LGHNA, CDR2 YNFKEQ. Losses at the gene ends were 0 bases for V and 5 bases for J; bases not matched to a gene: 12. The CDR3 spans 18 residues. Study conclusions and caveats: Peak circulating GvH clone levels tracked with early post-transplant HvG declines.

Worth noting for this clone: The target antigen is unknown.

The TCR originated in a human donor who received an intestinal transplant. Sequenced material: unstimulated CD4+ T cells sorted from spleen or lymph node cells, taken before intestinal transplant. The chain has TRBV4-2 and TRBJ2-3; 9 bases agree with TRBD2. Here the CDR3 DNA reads TGTGCCAGCAGCCAAGACTCCCTAGCGGGGAGTAATAAAGATACGCAGTATTTT. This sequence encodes CASSQDSLAGSNKDTQYF.